The clone carrying this T cell receptor (beta chain) was seen at least ten times. This entry comes from a study of T cells in Graves' hyperthyroidism and ophthalmopathy. V shed 11 bases and J 7 bases; nucleotides not matched to a gene: 9. Germline V gives CDR1 SNHLY, CDR2 FYNNEI. The CDR3 consists of 14 residues. Amplified regions were TCR beta CDR3 sequences from RNA transcripts. HTBI primers were the set used in a first-round RT-PCR of the TCR CDR3. TCRdb re-analysed the multiplex PCR reads in MiXCR, keeping a single row per CDR3 protein. The sample records more than 550,000 distinct CDR3 sequences, 15% to 20% being singletons.

This chain links TRBV2 with TRBJ1-6; 9 bases match TRBD1. Specimen: blood. The TCR originated in a man aged 50 to 60 with Graves' hyperthyroidism. The CDR3 coding sequence is TGTGCCGATCGGCGGGACAGGGACAATTCACCCCTCCACTTT. It codes for CADRRDRDNSPLHF.